This T cell receptor (beta chain) was identified during a study of T cell changes during pregnancy in multiple sclerosis. Sequencing was performed with immunoSEQ multiplex PCR; in TCRdb, only in-frame clones are kept and a portion is missing. Of fewer than 70,000 clones in the sample, approximately 92% were seen once. This CDR3 region has 15 residues. Germline lookup yields CDR1 SEHNR and CDR2 FQNEAQ (reference sequence). Trimming took off 1 base at V and 5 bases at J, with 14 bases between the two ends. The sequences come from CD8+ T cells from peripheral blood mononuclear cells, collected in the third trimester of pregnancy. The clonotype was recovered from a female donor in good health, enrolled as a control in a pregnancy study. The chain joins TRBV7-9 to TRBJ2-5; D remains unclear. Written as DNA, the CDR3 is TGTGCCAGCAGCTTAGTATCCCTTGAGCCCGAGACCCAGTACTTC. This encodes CASSLVSLEPETQYF. Full variable domain (remainder filled in from reference TRBV7-9 and TRBJ2-5): DTGVSQNPRHKITKRGQNVTFRCDPISEHNRLYWYRQTLGQGPEFLTYFQNEAQLEKSRLLSDRFSAERPKGSFSTLEIQRTEQGDSAMYLCASSLVSLEPETQYFGPGTRLLVL.